Listed below are T cell receptor beta chains from one sample, sequenced in a study of shared clonotypes between healthy human individuals. The data were produced by immunoSEQ multiplex PCR, yet TCRdb's version contains in-frame clones alone and is incomplete. The sample records about 2.3 million clones, 80% to 95% being singletons. Material for sequencing was naive CD4+ T cells from PBMCs. The receptors here all came from a man between 18 and 35 years old in good health. Some clones in this sample may be carry-over from other donors' samples. Both conserved end residues are part of each CDR3. A D gene is named only where the DNA matches it firmly. Only part of the rows carry a size: once, few, many, or a class if the clone is expanded.

j_gene: TRBJ2-2
v_gene: TRBV2
abundance: .
len: 15
d_gene: TRBD2
CDR3nt: TGTGCCAGCAGTGCCCCACTAGCGGGACTCGGGGAGCTGTTTTTT
CDR3aa: CASSAPLAGLGELFF

j_gene: TRBJ2-1
v_gene: TRBV5-4
abundance: .
len: 12
d_gene: .
CDR3nt: TGTGCCAGCAGCTTAACTCGGCATGAGCAGTTCTTC
CDR3aa: CASSLTRHEQFF

j_gene: TRBJ1-2
v_gene: TRBV28
abundance: .
len: 14
d_gene: .
CDR3nt: TGTGCCAGCAGTCGCGGCGGGCCGACCTATGGCTACACCTTC
CDR3aa: CASSRGGPTYGYTF

j_gene: TRBJ1-2
v_gene: TRBV6-5
abundance: once
len: 13
d_gene: .
CDR3nt: TGTGCCAGCAGATCCCAGGGAGACTATGGCTACACCTTC
CDR3aa: CASRSQGDYGYTF

j_gene: TRBJ2-1
v_gene: TRBV11-3
abundance: .
len: 15
d_gene: TRBD2
CDR3nt: TGTGCCACCGTACGTTGCGGGAGCTCCTACAATGAGCAGTTCTTC
CDR3aa: CATVRCGSSYNEQFF

j_gene: TRBJ2-1
v_gene: TRBV18
abundance: .
len: 13
d_gene: .
CDR3nt: TGTGCCAGCTCATCTCTTGCTGGGAATGAGCAGTTCTTC
CDR3aa: CASSSLAGNEQFF

j_gene: TRBJ2-7
v_gene: TRBV20-1
abundance: once
len: 11
d_gene: .
CDR3nt: TGCAGTGCCGGACCTTACTACGAGCAGTACTTC
CDR3aa: CSAGPYYEQYF

j_gene: TRBJ2-7
v_gene: TRBV2
abundance: .
len: 13
d_gene: .
CDR3nt: TGTGCCAGCAGTATCGAGTGGCAATACGAGCAGTACTTC
CDR3aa: CASSIEWQYEQYF

j_gene: TRBJ2-5
v_gene: TRBV7-9
abundance: .
len: 14
d_gene: .
CDR3nt: TGTGCCAGCAGCTTACGTGCTGGGGTCGAGACCCAGTACTTC
CDR3aa: CASSLRAGVETQYF

j_gene: TRBJ1-5
v_gene: TRBV6-6
abundance: .
len: 12
d_gene: .
CDR3nt: TGTGCCAGCAAGGCCAGCAATCAGCCCCAGCATTTT
CDR3aa: CASKASNQPQHF

j_gene: TRBJ2-7
v_gene: TRBV4-2
abundance: .
len: 16
d_gene: .
CDR3nt: TGTGCCAGCAGCCAAGCTCTCCTCGGGAGTTTCTCCGAGCAGTACTTC
CDR3aa: CASSQALLGSFSEQYF

j_gene: TRBJ1-2
v_gene: TRBV28
abundance: .
len: 14
d_gene: TRBD1
CDR3nt: TGTGCGACTTCCGGGACAGGGGGAGGCGGTGGCTACACCTTC
CDR3aa: CATSGTGGGGGYTF

j_gene: TRBJ2-1
v_gene: TRBV10-3
abundance: once
len: 13
d_gene: TRBD1
CDR3nt: TGTGCCATCAGTGAGTCTTCGGAGACAGGGAAGATCTTC
CDR3aa: CAISESSETGKIF